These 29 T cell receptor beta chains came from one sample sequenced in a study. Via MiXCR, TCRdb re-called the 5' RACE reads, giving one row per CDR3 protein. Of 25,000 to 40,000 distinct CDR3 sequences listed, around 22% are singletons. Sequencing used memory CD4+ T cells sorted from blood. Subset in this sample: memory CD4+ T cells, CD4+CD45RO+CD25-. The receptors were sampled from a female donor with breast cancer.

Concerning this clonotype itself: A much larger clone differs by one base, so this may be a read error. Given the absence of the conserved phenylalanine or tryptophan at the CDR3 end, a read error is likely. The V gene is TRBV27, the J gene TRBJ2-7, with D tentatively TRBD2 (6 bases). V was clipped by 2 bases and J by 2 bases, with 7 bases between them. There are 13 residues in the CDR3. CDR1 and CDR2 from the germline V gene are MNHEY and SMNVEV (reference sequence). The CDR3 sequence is CASSLGGTYEQYS. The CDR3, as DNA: TGTGCCAGCAGTTTAGGCGGGACCTACGAGCAGTACTCC.

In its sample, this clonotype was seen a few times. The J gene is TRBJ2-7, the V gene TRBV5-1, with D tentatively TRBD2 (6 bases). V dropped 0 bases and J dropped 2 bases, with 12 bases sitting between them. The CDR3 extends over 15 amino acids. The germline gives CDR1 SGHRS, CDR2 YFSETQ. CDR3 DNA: TGCGCCAGCAGCTTGGCATGGGGGGAAGCCTACGAGCAGTACTTC. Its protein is CASSLAWGEAYEQYF.

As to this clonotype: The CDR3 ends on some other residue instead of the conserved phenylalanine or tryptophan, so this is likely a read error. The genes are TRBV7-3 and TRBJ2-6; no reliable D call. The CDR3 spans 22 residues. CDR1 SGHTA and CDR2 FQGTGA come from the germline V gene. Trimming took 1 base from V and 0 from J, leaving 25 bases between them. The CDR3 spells CASSLIPPHTAFPSSGANVLTL. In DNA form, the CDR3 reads TGTGCCAGCAGCTTAATCCCCCCCCATACCGCATTTCCCAGCTCTGGGGCCAACGTCCTGACTCTC.

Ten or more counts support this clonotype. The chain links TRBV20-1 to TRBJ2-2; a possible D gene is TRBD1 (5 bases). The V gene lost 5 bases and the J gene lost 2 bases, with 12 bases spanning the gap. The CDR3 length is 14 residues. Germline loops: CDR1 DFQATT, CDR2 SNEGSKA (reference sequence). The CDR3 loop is CSAQGGGNTGELFF. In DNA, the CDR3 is TGCAGTGCTCAGGGCGGCGGTAACACCGGGGAGCTGTTTTTT.

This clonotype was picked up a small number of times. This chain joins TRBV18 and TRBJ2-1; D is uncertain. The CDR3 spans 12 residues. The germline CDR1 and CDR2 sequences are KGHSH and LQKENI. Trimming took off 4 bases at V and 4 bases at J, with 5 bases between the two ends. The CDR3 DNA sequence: TGTGCCAGCTCACTAGAGTACAATGAGCAGTTCTTC. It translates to CASSLEYNEQFF.

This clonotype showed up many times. The CDR3 nucleotides are TGCAGTACTGAAAGGGTATCCTACGAGCAGTACTTC. Translating gives CSTERVSYEQYF. The genes are TRBV20-1 and TRBJ2-7; D unresolved. Per germline, CDR1 DFQATT and CDR2 SNEGSKA (reference sequence). This CDR3 has 12 amino acids. The ends were cut back, 8 bases at V and 1 base at J, with 12 bases in the middle.

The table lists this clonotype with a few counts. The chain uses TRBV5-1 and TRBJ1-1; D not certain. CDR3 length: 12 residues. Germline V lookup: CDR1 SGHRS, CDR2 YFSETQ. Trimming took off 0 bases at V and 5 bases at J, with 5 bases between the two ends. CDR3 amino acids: CASSLDWTEAFF. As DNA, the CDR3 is TGCGCCAGCAGCTTGGATTGGACTGAAGCTTTCTTT.

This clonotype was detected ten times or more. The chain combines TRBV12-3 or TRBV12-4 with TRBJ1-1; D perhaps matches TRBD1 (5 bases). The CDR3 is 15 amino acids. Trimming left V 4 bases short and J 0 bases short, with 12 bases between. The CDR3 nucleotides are TGTGCCAGCAGTTGGGTGACAGTTATGAACACTGAAGCTTTCTTT. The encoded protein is CASSWVTVMNTEAFF.

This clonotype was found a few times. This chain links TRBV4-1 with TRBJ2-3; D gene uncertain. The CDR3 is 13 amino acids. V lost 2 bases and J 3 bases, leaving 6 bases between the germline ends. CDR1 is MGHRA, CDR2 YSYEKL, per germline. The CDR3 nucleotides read TGCGCCAGCAGCCAATCGAGGACAGATACGCAGTATTTT. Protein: CASSQSRTDTQYF.

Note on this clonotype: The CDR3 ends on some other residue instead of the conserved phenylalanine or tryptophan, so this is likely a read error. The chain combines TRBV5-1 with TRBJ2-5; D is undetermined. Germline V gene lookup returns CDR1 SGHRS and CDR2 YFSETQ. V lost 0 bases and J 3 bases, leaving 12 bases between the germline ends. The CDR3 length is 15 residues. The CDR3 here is CASSLAYPGEETQYL. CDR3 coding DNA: TGCGCCAGCAGCTTGGCCTATCCCGGAGAAGAGACCCAGTACCTC.

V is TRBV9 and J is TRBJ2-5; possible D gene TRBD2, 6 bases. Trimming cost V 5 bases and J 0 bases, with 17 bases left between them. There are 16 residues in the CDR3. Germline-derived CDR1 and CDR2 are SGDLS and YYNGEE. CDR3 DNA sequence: TGTGCCAGCAGTGGCAAATATCGGACTAACCAAGAGACCCAGTACTTC. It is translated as CASSGKYRTNQETQYF.

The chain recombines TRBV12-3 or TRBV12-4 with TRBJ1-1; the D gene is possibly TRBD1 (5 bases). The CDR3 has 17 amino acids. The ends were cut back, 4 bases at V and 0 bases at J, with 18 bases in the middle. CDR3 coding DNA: TGTGCCAGCAGTTCCATCGAGCCGACAGCCTTGAACACTGAAGCTTTCTTT. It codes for CASSSIEPTALNTEAFF.

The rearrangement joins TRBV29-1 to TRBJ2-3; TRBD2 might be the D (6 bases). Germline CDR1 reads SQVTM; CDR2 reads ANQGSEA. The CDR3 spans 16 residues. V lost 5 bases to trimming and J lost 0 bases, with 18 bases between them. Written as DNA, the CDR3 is TGCAGCGTTATGGGCAGGGAGGTGTTTAGCACAGATACGCAGTATTTT. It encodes CSVMGREVFSTDTQYF.

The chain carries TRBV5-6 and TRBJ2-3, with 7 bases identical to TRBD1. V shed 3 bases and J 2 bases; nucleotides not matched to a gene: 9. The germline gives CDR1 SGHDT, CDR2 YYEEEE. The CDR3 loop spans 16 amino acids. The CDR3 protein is CASSSTGVSITDTQYF. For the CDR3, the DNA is TGTGCCAGCAGCTCTACAGGGGTCAGCATCACAGATACGCAGTATTTT. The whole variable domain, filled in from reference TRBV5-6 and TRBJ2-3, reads DAGVTQSPTHLIKTRGQQVTLRCSPKSGHDTVSWYQQALGQGPQFIFQYYEEEERQRGNFPDRFSGHQFPNYSSELNVNALLLGDSALYLCASSSTGVSITDTQYFGPGTRLTVL.

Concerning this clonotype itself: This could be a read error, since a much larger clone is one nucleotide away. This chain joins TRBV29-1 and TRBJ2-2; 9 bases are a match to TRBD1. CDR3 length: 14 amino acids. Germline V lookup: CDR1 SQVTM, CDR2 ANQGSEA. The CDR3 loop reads CGARTGANTGELFF. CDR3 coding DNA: TGCGGCGCAAGGACAGGGGCGAACACCGGGGAGCTGTTTTTT.

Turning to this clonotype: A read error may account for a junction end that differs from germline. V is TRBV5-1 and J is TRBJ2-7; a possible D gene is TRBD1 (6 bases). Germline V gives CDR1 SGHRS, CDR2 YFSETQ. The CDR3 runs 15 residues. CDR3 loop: CAGSLEPEGVYEQYF. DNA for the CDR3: TGCGCCGGCAGCTTGGAACCCGAGGGGGTCTACGAGCAGTACTTC.

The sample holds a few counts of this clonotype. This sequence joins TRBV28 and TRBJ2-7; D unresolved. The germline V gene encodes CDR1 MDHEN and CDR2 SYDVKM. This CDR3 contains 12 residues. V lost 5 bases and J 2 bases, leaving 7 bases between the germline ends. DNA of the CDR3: TGTGCCAGCAGTGACATTACCTACGAGCAGTACTTC. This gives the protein CASSDITYEQYF.

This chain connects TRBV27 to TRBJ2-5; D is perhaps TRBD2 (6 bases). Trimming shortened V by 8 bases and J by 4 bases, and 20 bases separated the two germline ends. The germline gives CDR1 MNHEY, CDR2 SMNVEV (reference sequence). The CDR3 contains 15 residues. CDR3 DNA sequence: TGTGCCAGCGCAACACTACTCTCGGGAGTAGAGACCCAGTACTTC. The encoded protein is CASATLLSGVETQYF.

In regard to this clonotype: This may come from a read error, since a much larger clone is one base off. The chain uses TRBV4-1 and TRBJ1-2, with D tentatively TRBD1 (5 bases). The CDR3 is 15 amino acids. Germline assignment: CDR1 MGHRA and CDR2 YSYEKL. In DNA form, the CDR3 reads TGCGCCGGCAGCCAAGGGGCCCCCTGGGACTATGGCTACACCTTC. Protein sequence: CAGSQGAPWDYGYTF.

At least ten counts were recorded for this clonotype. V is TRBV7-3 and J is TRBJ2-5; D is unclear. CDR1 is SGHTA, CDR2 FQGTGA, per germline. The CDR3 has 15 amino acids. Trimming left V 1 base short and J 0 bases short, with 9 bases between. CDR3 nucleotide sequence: TGTGCCAGCAGCTTAAGCCCAGGATACCAAGAGACCCAGTACTTC. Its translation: CASSLSPGYQETQYF.

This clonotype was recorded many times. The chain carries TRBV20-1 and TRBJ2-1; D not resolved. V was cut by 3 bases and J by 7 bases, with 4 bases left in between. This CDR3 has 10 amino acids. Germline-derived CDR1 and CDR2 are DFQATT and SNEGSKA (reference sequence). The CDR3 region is CSASVNEQFF. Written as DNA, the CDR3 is TGCAGTGCTAGCGTTAATGAGCAGTTCTTC.

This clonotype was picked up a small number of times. The CDR3 protein is CASSQDPTGMNTEAFF. CDR3 nucleotides: TGCGCCAGCAGCCAAGATCCGACAGGGATGAACACTGAAGCTTTCTTT. The chain is built from TRBV4-3 and TRBJ1-1, with 7 nucleotides matching TRBD1. Germline-derived CDR1 and CDR2 are LGHNA and YSLEER. This CDR3 is 16 amino acids long. Trimming at V came to 0 bases and at J to 0 bases, leaving 4 bases not matched to a gene.

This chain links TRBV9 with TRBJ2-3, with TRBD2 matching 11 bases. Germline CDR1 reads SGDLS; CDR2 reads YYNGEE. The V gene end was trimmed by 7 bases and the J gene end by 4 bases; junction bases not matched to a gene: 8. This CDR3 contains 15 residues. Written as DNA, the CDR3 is TGTGCCAGCTCCGAACTAGCGGGAGCGTCAGATACGCAGTATTTT. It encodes CASSELAGASDTQYF.

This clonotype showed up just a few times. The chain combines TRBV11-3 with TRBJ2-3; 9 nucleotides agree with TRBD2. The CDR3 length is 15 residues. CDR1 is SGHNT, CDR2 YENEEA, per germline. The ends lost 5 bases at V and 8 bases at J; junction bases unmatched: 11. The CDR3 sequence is CASSASSGATGTQYF. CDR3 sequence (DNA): TGTGCCAGCAGCGCTTCTAGCGGGGCCACGGGTACGCAGTATTTT.

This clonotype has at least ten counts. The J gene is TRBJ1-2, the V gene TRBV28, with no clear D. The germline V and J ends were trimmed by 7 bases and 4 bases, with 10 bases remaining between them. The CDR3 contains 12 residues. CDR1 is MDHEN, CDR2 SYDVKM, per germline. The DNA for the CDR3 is TGTGCCAGCAACGGGTTAGGCTATGGCTACACCTTC. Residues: CASNGLGYGYTF.

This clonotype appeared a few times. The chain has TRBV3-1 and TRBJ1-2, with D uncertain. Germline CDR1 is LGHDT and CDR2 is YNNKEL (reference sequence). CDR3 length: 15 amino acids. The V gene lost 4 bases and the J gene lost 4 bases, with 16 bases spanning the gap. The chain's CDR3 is CASSPTGRLGYGYTF. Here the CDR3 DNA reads TGTGCCAGCAGCCCCACGGGTCGCCTGGGCTATGGCTACACCTTC. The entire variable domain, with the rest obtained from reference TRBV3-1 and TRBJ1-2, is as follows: DTAVSQTPKYLVTQMGNDKSIKCEQNLGHDTMYWYKQDSKKFLKIMFSYNNKELIINETVPNRFSPKSPDKAHLNLHINSLELGDSAVYFCASSPTGRLGYGYTFGSGTRLTVV.

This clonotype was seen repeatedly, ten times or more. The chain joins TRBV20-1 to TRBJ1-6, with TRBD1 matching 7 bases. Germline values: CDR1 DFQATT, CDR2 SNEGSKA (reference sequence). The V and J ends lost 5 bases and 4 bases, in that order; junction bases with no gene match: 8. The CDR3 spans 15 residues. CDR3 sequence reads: CSAGGQEIYNSPLHF. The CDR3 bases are TGCAGTGCTGGCGGACAGGAGATATATAATTCACCCCTCCACTTT.

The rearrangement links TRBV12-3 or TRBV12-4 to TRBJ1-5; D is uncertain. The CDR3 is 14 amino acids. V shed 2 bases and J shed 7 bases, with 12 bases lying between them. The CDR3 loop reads CASSLNPLGQPQHF. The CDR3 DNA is TGTGCCAGCAGTTTAAACCCTCTGGGGCAGCCCCAGCATTTT.

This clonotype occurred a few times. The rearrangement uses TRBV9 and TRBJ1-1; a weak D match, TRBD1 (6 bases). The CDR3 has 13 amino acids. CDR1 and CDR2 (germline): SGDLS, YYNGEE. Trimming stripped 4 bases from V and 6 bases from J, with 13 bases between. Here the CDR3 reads CASSSSGGAEAFF. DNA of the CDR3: TGTGCCAGCAGCTCCAGCGGGGGCGCTGAAGCTTTCTTT.